This T cell receptor beta chain was recovered during a study of cytomegalovirus exposure and HLA in healthy donors. The overall study: The platform used for the roughly 130 validation repertoires matched that of the roughly 720 first-cohort repertoires, a later analysis reported. Study-wide points: The study recorded 164 TCR beta chains that were cytomegalovirus-associated. Subsequent analysis revealed that first-cohort TCR clusters tended to co-occur in the 120 or so validation repertoires.

Assay: immunoSEQ multiplex PCR; the TCRdb copy retains only in-frame clones and omits some. This table holds 80,000 to 100,000 clones, about 90% found once. As to this clone: Its antigen is not known.

The donors were in the 120-subject validation cohort, distinct from the 666-subject first cohort. The CDR3 has 15 amino acids. Trimming cost V 1 base and J 2 bases; bases outside gene matches: 2. CDR1 is SGHRS and CDR2 is YFSETQ in the germline V gene. The gene calls are TRBV5-1 and TRBJ2-2; 7 bases agree with TRBD2. Sequencing was done on a sample of PBMCs. This TCR derives from a man younger than 35 in good health and CMV-seropositive. The DNA of the CDR3 is TGCGCCAGCAGCTTGACTAGCGTCAACACCGGGGAGCTGTTTTTT. Its translation: CASSLTSVNTGELFF.